This T cell receptor (beta chain) was documented in a study of T cell responses to AZD1222 COVID-19 vaccine. This clone was observed a single time. Its antigen remains unknown. Broader study findings: Sampled repertoires all dated from after the peak T cell response. Seropositive at baseline were only a handful of AZD1222 recipients.

Here immunoSEQ multiplex PCR was the method, and the copy in TCRdb shows in-frame clones only, minus some. The sample holds about 110,000 clones; more than 90% are singletons and the top ten take 2% to 3%. Looked up from germline, CDR1 is WNHNN and CDR2 is SYGVQD (reference sequence). Deletions cut 0 bases from V and 5 bases from J, with 14 bases between. The CDR3 sequence is 16 residues long. It was second doses at about 4 or about 12 weeks that were pooled. The specimen was peripheral blood, collected 28 days after the second AZD1222 dose. V and J are TRBV10-1 and TRBJ1-5; TRBD1 is a possible D gene (5 bases). This receptor was taken from an adult who received the AZD1222 COVID-19 vaccine. The CDR3 DNA reads TGCGCCAGCAGTGAGTCGGGGGAATGGGAATATCAGCCCCAGCATTTT. Protein sequence: CASSESGEWEYQPQHF.